This T cell receptor beta chain derives from a study of blood T cell repertoires in COVID-19. The CDR3 covers 16 residues. CDR1 LNHNV and CDR2 YYDKDF come from the germline V gene (reference sequence). Trimming took off 0 bases at V and 0 bases at J, with 11 bases between the two ends. As originally analysed: By means of reference gene primer amplification, nucleated cell counts were estimated. Assay: immunoSEQ multiplex PCR; the TCRdb copy retains only in-frame clones and omits some. That table gives V, J and clone size, and the DNA gave D and trimming. The data contain about 480,000 clones, around 87% of them singletons. Participant-given clinical history determined each cohort assignment.

What was sequenced was PBMCs or T cells enriched from blood (not recorded which). The sequence was obtained from a middle-aged woman who had recovered from COVID-19. The V gene is TRBV15, the J gene TRBJ1-2; no reliable D call. CDR3: CATSRDPAVTNYGYTF. In nucleotides, the CDR3 is TGTGCCACCAGCAGAGATCCGGCGGTTACTAACTATGGCTACACCTTC.